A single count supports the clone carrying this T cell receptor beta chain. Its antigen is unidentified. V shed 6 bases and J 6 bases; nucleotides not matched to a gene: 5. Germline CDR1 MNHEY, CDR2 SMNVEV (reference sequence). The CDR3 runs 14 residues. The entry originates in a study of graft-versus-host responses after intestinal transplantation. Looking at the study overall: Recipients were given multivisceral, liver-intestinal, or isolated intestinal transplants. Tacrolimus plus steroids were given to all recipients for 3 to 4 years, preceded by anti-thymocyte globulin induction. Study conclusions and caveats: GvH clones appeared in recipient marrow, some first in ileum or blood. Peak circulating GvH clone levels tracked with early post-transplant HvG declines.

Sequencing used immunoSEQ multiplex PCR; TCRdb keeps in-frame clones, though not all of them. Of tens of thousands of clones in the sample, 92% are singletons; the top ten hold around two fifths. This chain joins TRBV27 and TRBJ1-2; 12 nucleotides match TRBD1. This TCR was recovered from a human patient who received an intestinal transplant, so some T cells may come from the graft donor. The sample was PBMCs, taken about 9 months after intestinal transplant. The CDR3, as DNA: TGTGCCAGCAGCGGGACAGGGGGCGTCCATGGCTACACCTTC. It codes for CASSGTGGVHGYTF.